The rows below give T cell receptor beta chains drawn from one sample of a study of OX40 agonist ivuxolimab in advanced cancers. TCRdb keeps only in-frame clones here, not all; method: immunoSEQ multiplex PCR. The table shows fewer than 85,000 clones, with less than 95% occurring only once. The source was CD4+ or CD8+ T cells sorted from blood, collected in a trial of the OX40 agonist ivuxolimab. Receptors originate from an adult with an advanced solid tumor such as melanoma, head and neck, liver or kidney cancer. CDR3s include the opening cysteine and the closing phenylalanine or tryptophan. A D gene is named only where the DNA matches it firmly. Where a row states a size, it is once, few, many or the class of an expanded clone; other rows omit it.

V gene	J gene	clone size	D gene	CDR3 protein	CDR3 DNA
TRBV6-1	TRBJ2-7	.	.	CASRAGVEQYF	TGTGCCAGCAGAGCAGGGGTCGAGCAGTACTTC
TRBV27	TRBJ1-2	.	.	CASSTSSSGNYGYTF	TGTGCCAGCAGTACTTCATCCTCGGGCAACTATGGCTACACCTTC
TRBV11-2	TRBJ2-5	.	.	CASSLTVETQYF	TGTGCCAGCAGCTTAACGGTAGAGACCCAGTACTTC
TRBV19	TRBJ1-5	.	.	CATRITVDNQPQHF	TGTGCCACCCGAATCACAGTCGATAATCAGCCCCAGCATTTT
TRBV7-6	TRBJ2-7	few	.	CASSLGTQTYEQYF	TGTGCCAGCAGCTTAGGGACGCAAACCTACGAGCAGTACTTC
TRBV29-1	TRBJ1-2	.	.	CSVGGGLSYGYTF	TGCAGCGTTGGGGGGGGACTTAGCTATGGCTACACCTTC
TRBV6-4	TRBJ2-1	.	TRBD2	CASSSGGANEQFF	TGTGCCAGCAGTAGCGGGGGGGCCAATGAGCAGTTCTTC
TRBV28	TRBJ2-7	.	.	CASSWSPEAYEQYF	TGTGCCAGCAGTTGGTCGCCTGAGGCCTACGAGCAGTACTTC
TRBV11-2	TRBJ2-3	.	TRBD2	CASSLVSSGRRDTQYF	TGTGCCAGCAGCTTAGTGTCTAGCGGCCGCCGAGATACGCAGTATTTT
TRBV6-6	TRBJ2-5	.	.	CASSYGQKETQYF	TGTGCCAGCAGTTACGGGCAGAAAGAGACCCAGTACTTC
TRBV29-1	TRBJ2-7	once	.	CSVRIQGYEQYF	TGCAGCGTTCGAATTCAGGGTTACGAGCAGTACTTC
TRBV4-1	TRBJ2-1	.	TRBD2	CASSLQGAGGQYNEQFF	TGCGCCAGCAGCCTACAAGGAGCGGGGGGGCAATACAATGAGCAGTTCTTC
TRBV5-1	TRBJ2-5	.	.	CASSLGGLAVQETQYF	TGCGCCAGCAGCTTGGGGGGGCTAGCAGTCCAAGAGACCCAGTACTTC
TRBV4-3	TRBJ2-7	.	TRBD1	CASSQEGTGGYEQYF	TGCGCCAGCAGCCAAGAAGGGACAGGGGGGTACGAGCAGTACTTC
TRBV5-4	TRBJ2-7	.	TRBD1	CASSPSSGQGFYEQYF	TGTGCCAGCAGCCCCTCTTCGGGACAGGGGTTCTACGAGCAGTACTTC
TRBV10-2	TRBJ1-3	.	.	CASSAFLGLGLGGNTIYF	TGCGCCAGCAGTGCCTTCCTCGGACTCGGCCTAGGGGGAAACACCATATATTTT
TRBV4-1	TRBJ1-1	.	TRBD1	CASSHVTGADTEAFF	TGCGCCAGCAGCCACGTTACAGGGGCGGACACTGAAGCTTTCTTT
TRBV5-8	TRBJ2-7	.	.	CASYDNSYEQYF	TGTGCCTCATACGACAACAGCTACGAGCAGTACTTC
TRBV4-3	TRBJ2-7	.	TRBD2	CASSQDLPWEGPISYEQYF	TGCGCCAGCAGCCAAGATTTACCATGGGAGGGTCCGATCTCCTACGAGCAGTACTTC
TRBV7-3	TRBJ2-3	.	TRBD2	CASSPTSAGDTQYF	TGTGCCAGCAGCCCTACTAGCGCAGGAGATACGCAGTATTTT
TRBV27	TRBJ2-3	.	.	CASSLSVGTRGGTTDTQYF	TGTGCCAGCAGTTTATCCGTCGGAACCAGGGGGGGGACCACAGATACGCAGTATTTT
TRBV4-3	TRBJ1-6	.	TRBD1	CASSQGDRGSEFYNSPLHF	TGCGCCAGCAGCCAAGGGGACAGGGGGTCGGAATTCTATAATTCACCCCTCCACTTT
TRBV5-1	TRBJ1-5	.	.	CASSLASGGNQPQHF	TGCGCCAGCAGCTTGGCCTCAGGTGGCAATCAGCCCCAGCATTTT
TRBV2	TRBJ1-6	.	.	CASSESQMLNSPLHF	TGTGCCAGCAGTGAGTCCCAAATGCTCAATTCACCCCTCCACTTT
TRBV6-5	TRBJ2-3	.	TRBD1	CASSSGTGGTDTQYF	TGTGCCAGCAGTTCCGGGACAGGGGGGACAGATACGCAGTATTTT
TRBV27	TRBJ2-2	.	.	CASSLGGAGELFF	TGTGCCAGCAGTCTAGGGGGGGCTGGGGAGCTGTTTTTT
TRBV7-9	TRBJ2-2	.	.	CASSFLTGNTGELFF	TGTGCCAGCAGCTTCCTGACTGGGAACACCGGGGAGCTGTTTTTT
TRBV5-1	TRBJ2-7	.	.	CASSLSGEQYF	TGCGCCAGCAGCTTGAGTGGCGAGCAGTACTTC
TRBV15	TRBJ2-1	.	TRBD2	CATSRDYTSGGQNNEQFF	TGTGCCACCAGCAGAGATTACACTAGCGGGGGCCAAAACAATGAGCAGTTCTTC
TRBV5-4	TRBJ2-7	.	.	CASSPDRSYEQYF	TGTGCCAGCAGCCCGGACCGGTCCTACGAGCAGTACTTC
TRBV21-1	TRBJ2-7	.	.	CASNPRGLGEQYF	TGTGCCAGCAACCCCAGGGGGCTGGGTGAGCAGTACTTC
TRBV13	TRBJ1-3	.	.	CASSPQTARNTIYF	TGTGCCAGCAGCCCCCAGACAGCCAGGAACACCATATATTTT
TRBV5-1	TRBJ2-1	.	TRBD1	CASSPDREQNPYNEQFF	TGCGCCAGCAGCCCGGACAGGGAACAGAATCCCTACAATGAGCAGTTCTTC
TRBV7-9	TRBJ1-2	.	.	CASSLAVGLRAGYTF	TGTGCCAGCAGCTTAGCGGTGGGGTTGAGGGCTGGCTACACCTTC
TRBV10-2	TRBJ2-5	once	TRBD1	CASNGQGLLETQYF	TGCGCCAGCAACGGACAGGGCCTCCTGGAGACCCAGTACTTC
TRBV9	TRBJ2-1	.	TRBD2	CASSVELAGGRDEQFF	TGTGCCAGCAGCGTAGAACTAGCGGGGGGGCGTGATGAGCAGTTCTTC
TRBV25-1	TRBJ2-2	.	.	CASSEAQGTGELFF	TGTGCCAGCAGTGAGGCACAGGGCACCGGGGAGCTGTTTTTT
TRBV6-1	TRBJ2-5	.	.	CASRLRMGETQYF	TGTGCCAGCAGATTACGGATGGGGGAGACCCAGTACTTC
TRBV14	TRBJ2-7	.	TRBD2	CASSQDWGGTYEQYF	TGTGCCAGCAGCCAAGATTGGGGGGGGACGTACGAGCAGTACTTC
TRBV6-5	TRBJ2-7	few	.	CASSYSLSEQYF	TGTGCCAGCAGTTACTCGTTAAGCGAGCAGTACTTC
TRBV11-2	TRBJ2-7	.	.	CASSLQASYEQYF	TGTGCCAGCAGCTTACAGGCCTCCTACGAGCAGTACTTC
TRBV14	TRBJ2-2	.	TRBD1	CASSPGTGVPNTGELFF	TGTGCCAGCAGCCCCGGGACAGGGGTCCCCAACACCGGGGAGCTGTTTTTT